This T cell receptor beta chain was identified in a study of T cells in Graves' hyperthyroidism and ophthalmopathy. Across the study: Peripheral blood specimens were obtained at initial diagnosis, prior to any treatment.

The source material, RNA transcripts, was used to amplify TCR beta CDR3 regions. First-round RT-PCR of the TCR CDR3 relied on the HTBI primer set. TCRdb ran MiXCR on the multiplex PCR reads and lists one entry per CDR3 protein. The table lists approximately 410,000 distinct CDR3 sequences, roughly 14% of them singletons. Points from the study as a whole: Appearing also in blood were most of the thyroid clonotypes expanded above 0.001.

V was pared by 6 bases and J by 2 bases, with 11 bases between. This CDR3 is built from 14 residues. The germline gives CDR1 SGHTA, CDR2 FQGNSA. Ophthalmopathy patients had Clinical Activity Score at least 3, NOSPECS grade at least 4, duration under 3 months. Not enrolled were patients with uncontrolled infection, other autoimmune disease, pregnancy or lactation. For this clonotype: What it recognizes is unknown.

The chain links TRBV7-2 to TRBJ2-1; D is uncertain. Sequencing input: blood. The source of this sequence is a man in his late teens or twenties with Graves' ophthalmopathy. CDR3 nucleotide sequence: TGTGCCAGCAGTGAGGCTAAGACCTACAATGAGCAGTTCTTC. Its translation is CASSEAKTYNEQFF.